The T cell receptor (beta chain) described here comes from a study of blood T cell repertoires in COVID-19. Profiled with immunoSEQ multiplex PCR; TCRdb holds only in-frame clones, not every one. The sample has about 16,000 clones, 89% seen once; the top ten hold approximately 5.2%. This CDR3 is built from 13 residues. Germline-derived CDR1 and CDR2 are GTSNPN and SVGIG (reference sequence). Trimming removed 3 bases from V and 4 bases from J, with 12 bases in between. The material sequenced was peripheral blood. The sequence came from a human donor in a cohort sampled during active COVID-19. The rearrangement joins TRBV30 to TRBJ1-1; D is ambiguous. CDR3 sequence reads: CAWRNTEGTEAFF. CDR3 nucleotides: TGTGCCTGGAGGAACACAGAGGGCACTGAAGCTTTCTTT.